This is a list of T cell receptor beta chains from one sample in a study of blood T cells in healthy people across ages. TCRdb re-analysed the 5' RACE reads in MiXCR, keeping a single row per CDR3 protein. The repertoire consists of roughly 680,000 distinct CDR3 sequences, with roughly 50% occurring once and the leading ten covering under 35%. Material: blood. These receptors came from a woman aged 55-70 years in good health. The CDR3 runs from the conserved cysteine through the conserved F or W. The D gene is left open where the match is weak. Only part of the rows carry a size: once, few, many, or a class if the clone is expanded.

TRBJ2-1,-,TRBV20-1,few,CSASPLMGTNEQFF,TGCAGTGCTAGTCCCCTGATGGGTACCAATGAGCAGTTCTTC
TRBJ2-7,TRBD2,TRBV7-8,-,CASSPLSSGRGSSYEQYF,TGTGCCAGCAGCCCCTTGTCTAGCGGGAGGGGGAGCTCCTACGAGCAGTACTTC
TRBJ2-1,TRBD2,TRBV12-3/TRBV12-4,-,CASSLGWASGRDEQFF,TGTGCCAGCAGTTTGGGTTGGGCTAGCGGGAGAGATGAGCAGTTCTTC
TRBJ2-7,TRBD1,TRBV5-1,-,CASSFDDRGRQEQYF,TGCGCCAGCAGCTTCGACGACAGGGGGCGTCAAGAGCAGTACTTC
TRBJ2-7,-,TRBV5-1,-,CASRRIQAYEQYF,TGCGCCAGCAGGCGAATCCAGGCGTACGAGCAGTACTTC
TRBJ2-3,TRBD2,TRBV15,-,CATSPRRGDTQYF,TGTGCCACCAGCCCCCGGCGGGGGGATACGCAGTATTTT
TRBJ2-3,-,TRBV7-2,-,CASSLEAPGDTQYF,TGTGCCAGCAGCTTAGAAGCCCCGGGGGATACGCAGTATTTT
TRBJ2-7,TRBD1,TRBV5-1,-,CASSLAGGTGTYEQYF,TGCGCCAGCAGCTTGGCCGGGGGGACAGGGACTTACGAGCAGTACTTC
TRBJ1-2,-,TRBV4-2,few,CASSQVEGSDYGYTF,TGTGCCAGCAGCCAAGTGGAGGGGTCGGACTATGGCTACACCTTC
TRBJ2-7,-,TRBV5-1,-,CASRAGPGNNEQYF,TGCGCCAGCCGTGCAGGGCCAGGGAACAATGAACAGTACTTC
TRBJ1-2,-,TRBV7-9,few,CASSKERVPINYGYTF,TGTGCCAGCAGCAAAGAAAGGGTTCCCATTAACTATGGCTACACCTTC
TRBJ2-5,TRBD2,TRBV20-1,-,CSASRPGLAGETQYF,TGCAGTGCTAGTCGCCCGGGACTAGCGGGAGAGACCCAGTACTTC
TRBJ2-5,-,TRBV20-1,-,CSAPPAEVYTSEQYF,TGCAGTGCACCTCCAGCGGAAGTCTATACATCAGAGCAGTACTTC
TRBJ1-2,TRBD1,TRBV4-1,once,CASSPIPGTGGAGYTF,TGCGCCAGCAGCCCAATACCCGGGACAGGGGGCGCGGGCTACACCTTC
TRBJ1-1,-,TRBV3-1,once,CASSQAKSRTPNTEAFF,TGTGCCAGCAGCCAAGCGAAAAGCAGGACCCCGAACACTGAAGCTTTCTTT
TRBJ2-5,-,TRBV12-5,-,CASGLGLNEQYF,TGTGCTAGTGGTCTGGGACTTAATGAGCAGTACTTC
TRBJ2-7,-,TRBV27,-,CASSLYPGANEQYF,TGTGCCAGCAGTTTATACCCAGGGGCCAACGAGCAGTACTTC
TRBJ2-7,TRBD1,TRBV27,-,CASKTDRGFYNEQYF,TGTGCCAGCAAGACTGACAGGGGCTTCTACAATGAGCAGTACTTC